This T cell receptor (beta chain) comes out of a study of shared clonotypes between healthy human individuals. The protocol was immunoSEQ multiplex PCR, while the TCRdb copy is restricted to in-frame clones and leaves out a portion. The sample records some 500,000 clones, roughly 95% being singletons. Trimming took 6 bases from V and 3 from J, leaving 12 bases between them. The CDR3 runs to 13 residues. CDR1 MNHNY and CDR2 SVGAGI come from the germline V gene (reference sequence). The clonotype was recovered from a woman aged 25 to 39 in good health. V usage is TRBV6-6 and J usage is TRBJ2-7; weak D call: TRBD1 (6 bases). What was sequenced was naive CD4+ T cells sorted from blood. Subset meaning: CD45RA+ positively selected. This CDR3 is CASRSVDSYEQYF. The DNA of the CDR3 is TGTGCCAGCAGATCGGTGGACAGCTACGAGCAGTACTTC.